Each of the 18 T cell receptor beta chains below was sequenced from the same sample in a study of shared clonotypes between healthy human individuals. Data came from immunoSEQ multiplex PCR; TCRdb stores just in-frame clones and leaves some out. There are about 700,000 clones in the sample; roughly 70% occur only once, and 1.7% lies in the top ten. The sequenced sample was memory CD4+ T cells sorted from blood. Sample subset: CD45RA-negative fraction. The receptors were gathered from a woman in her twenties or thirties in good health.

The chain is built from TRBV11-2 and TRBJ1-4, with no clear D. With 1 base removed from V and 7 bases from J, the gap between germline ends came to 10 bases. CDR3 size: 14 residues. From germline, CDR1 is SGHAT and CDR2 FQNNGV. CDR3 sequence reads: CASSLAGGIEKLFF. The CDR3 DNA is TGTGCCAGCAGCTTAGCGGGAGGTATTGAAAAACTGTTTTTT.

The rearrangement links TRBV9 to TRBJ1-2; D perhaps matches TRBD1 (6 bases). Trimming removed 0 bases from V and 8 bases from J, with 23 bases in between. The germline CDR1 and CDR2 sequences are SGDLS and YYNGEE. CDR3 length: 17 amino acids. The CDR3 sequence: CASSVAGQLEANRGYTF. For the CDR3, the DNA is TGTGCCAGCAGCGTAGCGGGACAATTGGAGGCCAATAGGGGCTACACCTTC. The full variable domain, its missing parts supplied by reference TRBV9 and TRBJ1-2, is DSGVTQTPKHLITATGQRVTLRCSPRSGDLSVYWYQQSLDQGLQFLIQYYNGEERAKGNILERFSAQQFPDLHSELNLSSLELGDSALYFCASSVAGQLEANRGYTFGSGTRLTVV.

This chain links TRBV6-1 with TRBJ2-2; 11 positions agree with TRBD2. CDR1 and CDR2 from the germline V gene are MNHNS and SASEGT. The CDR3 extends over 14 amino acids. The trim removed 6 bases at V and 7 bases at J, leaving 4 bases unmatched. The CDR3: CASRLAGVGGELFF. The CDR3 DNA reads TGTGCCAGCAGACTAGCGGGAGTGGGCGGGGAGCTGTTTTTT.

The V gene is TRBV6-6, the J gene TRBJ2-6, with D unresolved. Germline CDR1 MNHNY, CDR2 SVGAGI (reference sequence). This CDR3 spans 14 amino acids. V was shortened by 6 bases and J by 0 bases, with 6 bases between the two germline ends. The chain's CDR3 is CASSTRSGANVLTF. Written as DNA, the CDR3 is TGTGCCAGCAGCACCCGCTCTGGGGCCAACGTCCTGACTTTC.

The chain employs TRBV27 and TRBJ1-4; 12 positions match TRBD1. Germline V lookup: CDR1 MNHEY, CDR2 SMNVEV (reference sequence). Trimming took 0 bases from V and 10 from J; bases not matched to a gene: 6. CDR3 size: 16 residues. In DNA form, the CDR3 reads TGTGCCAGCAGTTTATCGGGACAGGGGGCGCAAGGAAAACTGTTTTTT. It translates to CASSLSGQGAQGKLFF.

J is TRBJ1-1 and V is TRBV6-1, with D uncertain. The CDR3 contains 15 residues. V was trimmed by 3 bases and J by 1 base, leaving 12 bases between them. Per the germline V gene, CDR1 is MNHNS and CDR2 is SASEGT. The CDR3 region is CASSDLPTPNTEAFF. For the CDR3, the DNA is TGTGCCAGCAGTGACCTCCCCACTCCGAACACTGAAGCTTTCTTT.

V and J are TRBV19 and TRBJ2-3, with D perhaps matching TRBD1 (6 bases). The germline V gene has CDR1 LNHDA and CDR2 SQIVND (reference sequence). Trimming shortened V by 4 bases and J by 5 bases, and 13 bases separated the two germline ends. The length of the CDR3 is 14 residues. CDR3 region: CASSTTGSLDTQYF. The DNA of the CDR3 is TGTGCCAGTAGTACTACAGGGTCTCTAGATACGCAGTATTTT.

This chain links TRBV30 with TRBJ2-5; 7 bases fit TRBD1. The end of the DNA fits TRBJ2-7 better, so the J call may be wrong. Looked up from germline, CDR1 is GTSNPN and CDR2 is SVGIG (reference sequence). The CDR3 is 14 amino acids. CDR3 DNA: TGTGCCTGGAGGCCCGGACAGGACCCCTACGAGCAGTACTTC. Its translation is CAWRPGQDPYEQYF.

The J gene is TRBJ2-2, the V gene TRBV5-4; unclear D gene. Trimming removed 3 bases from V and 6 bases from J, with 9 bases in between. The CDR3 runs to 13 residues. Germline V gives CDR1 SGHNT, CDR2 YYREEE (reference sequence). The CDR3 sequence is CASSYLGAGELFF. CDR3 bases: TGTGCCAGCAGCTACCTTGGGGCCGGGGAGCTGTTTTTT.

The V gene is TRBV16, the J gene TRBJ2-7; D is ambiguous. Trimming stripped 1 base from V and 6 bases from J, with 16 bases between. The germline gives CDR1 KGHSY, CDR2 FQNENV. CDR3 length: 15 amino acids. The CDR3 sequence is CASSQFARVGFEQYF. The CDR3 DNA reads TGTGCCAGCAGCCAATTCGCTAGGGTTGGCTTCGAGCAGTACTTC. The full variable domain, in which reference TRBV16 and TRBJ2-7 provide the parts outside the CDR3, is GEEVAQTPKHLVRGEGQKAKLYCAPIKGHSYVFWYQQVLKNEFKFLISFQNENVFDETGMPKERFSAKCLPNSPCSLEIQATKLEDSAVYFCASSQFARVGFEQYFGPGTRLTVT.

The CDR3 DNA follows: TGCGCCAGCAGCCAAGATTCTTGGCAGCCCCAGCATTTT. Protein product: CASSQDSWQPQHF. This chain links TRBV4-1 with TRBJ1-5; D not resolved. V gave up 0 bases and J gave up 7 bases, with 7 bases separating them. Germline lookup yields CDR1 MGHRA and CDR2 YSYEKL. The CDR3 covers 13 residues.

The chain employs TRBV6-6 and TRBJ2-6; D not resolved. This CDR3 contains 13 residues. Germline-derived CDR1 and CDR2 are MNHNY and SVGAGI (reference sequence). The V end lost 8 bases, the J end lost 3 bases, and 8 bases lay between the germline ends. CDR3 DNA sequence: TGTGCCAGCGGCCTTATTGGGGCCAACGTCCTGACTTTC. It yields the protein CASGLIGANVLTF.

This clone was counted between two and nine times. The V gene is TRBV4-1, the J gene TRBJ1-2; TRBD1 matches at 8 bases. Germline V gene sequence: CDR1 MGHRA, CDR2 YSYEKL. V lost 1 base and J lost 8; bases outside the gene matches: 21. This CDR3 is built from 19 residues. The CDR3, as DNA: TGCGCCAGCAGCCAAGTCCCGAGGGGACAGGTAGTCCTCGGAGAGGGCTACACCTTC. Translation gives CASSQVPRGQVVLGEGYTF.

CDR3 bases: TGTGCCAGTACGGGCCAACAGGGGGGCATTCAGTACTTC. It is translated as CASTGQQGGIQYF. The genes are TRBV19 and TRBJ2-4; the match to TRBD1 covers 8 bases. CDR3 size: 13 residues. V shed 7 bases, J shed 9 bases, and the junction held 8 bases outside the gene matches. The germline V gene encodes CDR1 LNHDA and CDR2 SQIVND (reference sequence).

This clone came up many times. CDR3 nucleotides: TGTGCCAGCAACGAGATGGGGGGGCAAAACATTCAGTACTTC. Residues: CASNEMGGQNIQYF. This rearrangement joins TRBV28 to TRBJ2-4, with D perhaps TRBD2 (7 bases). The V gene lost 7 bases and the J gene lost 5 bases, with 15 bases spanning the gap. CDR3 size: 14 residues. Germline V gene sequence: CDR1 MDHEN, CDR2 SYDVKM.

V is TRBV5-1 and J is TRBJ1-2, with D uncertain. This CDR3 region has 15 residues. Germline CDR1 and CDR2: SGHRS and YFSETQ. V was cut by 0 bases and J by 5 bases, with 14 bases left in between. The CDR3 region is CASSLEGSRSYGYTF. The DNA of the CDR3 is TGCGCCAGCAGCTTGGAGGGCAGCAGGAGTTATGGCTACACCTTC.

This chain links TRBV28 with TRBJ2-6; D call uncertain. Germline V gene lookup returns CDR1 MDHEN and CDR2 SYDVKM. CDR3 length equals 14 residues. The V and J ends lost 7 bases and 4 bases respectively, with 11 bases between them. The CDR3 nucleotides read TGTGCCAGCAATCGGGCAGGAGGGGCCAACGTCCTGACTTTC. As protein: CASNRAGGANVLTF.

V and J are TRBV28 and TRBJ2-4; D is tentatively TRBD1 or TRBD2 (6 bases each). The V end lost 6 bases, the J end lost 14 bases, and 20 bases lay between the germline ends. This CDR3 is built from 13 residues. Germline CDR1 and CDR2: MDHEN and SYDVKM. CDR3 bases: TGTGCCAGCAGCTTAGGGGGGCTGGGACTTGAGTACTTC. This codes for CASSLGGLGLEYF.